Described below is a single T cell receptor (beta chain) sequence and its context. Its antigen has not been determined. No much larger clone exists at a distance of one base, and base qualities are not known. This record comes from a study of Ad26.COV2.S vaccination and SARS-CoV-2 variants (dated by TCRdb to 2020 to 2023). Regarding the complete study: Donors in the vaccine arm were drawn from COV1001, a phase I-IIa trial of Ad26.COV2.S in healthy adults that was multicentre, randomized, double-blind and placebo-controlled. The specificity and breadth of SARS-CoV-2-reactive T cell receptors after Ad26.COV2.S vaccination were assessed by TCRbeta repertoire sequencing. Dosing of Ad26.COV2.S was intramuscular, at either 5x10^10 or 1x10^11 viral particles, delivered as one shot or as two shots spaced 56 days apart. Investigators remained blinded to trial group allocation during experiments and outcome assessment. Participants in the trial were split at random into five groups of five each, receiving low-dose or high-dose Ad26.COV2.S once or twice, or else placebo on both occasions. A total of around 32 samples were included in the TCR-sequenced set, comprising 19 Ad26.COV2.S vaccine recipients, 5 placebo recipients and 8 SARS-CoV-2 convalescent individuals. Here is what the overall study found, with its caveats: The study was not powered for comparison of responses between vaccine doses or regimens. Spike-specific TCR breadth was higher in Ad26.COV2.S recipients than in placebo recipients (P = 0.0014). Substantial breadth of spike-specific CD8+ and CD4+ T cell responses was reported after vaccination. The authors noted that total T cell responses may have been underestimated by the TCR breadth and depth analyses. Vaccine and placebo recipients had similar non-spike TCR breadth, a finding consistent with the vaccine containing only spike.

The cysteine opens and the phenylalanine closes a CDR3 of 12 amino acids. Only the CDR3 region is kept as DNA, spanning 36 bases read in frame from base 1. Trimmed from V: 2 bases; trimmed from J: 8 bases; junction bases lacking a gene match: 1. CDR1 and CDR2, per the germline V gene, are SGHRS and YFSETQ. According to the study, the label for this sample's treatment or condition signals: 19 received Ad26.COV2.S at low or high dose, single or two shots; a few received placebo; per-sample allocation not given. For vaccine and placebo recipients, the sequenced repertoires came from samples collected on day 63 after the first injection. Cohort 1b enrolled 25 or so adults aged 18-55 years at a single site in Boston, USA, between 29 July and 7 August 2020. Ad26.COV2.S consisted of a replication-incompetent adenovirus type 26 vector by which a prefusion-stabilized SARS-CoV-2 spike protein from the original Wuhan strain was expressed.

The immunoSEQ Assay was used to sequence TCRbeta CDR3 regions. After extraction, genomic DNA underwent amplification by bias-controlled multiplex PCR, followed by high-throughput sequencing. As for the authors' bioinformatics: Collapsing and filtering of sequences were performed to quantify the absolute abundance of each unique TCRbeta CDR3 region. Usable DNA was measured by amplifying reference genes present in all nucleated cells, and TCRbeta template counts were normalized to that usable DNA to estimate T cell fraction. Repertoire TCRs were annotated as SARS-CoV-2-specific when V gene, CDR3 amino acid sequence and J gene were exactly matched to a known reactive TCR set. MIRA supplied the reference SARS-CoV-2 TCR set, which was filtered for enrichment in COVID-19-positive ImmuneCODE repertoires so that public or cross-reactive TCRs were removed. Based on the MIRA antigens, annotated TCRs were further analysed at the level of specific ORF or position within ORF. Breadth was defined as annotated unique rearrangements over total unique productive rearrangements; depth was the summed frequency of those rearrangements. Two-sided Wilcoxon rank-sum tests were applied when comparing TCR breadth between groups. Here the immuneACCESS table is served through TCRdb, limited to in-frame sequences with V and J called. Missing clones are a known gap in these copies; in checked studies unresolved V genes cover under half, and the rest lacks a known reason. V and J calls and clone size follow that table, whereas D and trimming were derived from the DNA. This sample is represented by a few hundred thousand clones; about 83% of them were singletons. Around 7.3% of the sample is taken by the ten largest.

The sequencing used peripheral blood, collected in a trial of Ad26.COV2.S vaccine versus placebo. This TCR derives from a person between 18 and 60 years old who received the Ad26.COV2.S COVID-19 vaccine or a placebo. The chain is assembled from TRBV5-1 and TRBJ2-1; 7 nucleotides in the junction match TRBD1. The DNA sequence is TGCGCCAGCAGCTTACAGGGGCATGAGCAGTTCTTC. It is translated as CASSLQGHEQFF.